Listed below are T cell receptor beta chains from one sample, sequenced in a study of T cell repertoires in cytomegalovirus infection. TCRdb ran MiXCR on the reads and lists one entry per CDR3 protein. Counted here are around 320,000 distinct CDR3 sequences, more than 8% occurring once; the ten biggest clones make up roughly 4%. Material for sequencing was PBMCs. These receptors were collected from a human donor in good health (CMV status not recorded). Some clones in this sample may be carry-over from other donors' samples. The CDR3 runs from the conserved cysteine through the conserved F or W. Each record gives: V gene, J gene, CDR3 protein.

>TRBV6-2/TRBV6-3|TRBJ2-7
CASTNRAGRGEQYF
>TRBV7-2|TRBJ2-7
CASSLTPGNIYEQYF
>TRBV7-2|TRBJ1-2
CASSGLRLYGYTF
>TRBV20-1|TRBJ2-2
CSASGTRNTGELFF
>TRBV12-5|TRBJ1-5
CASGLPSPGQGIDSNQPQHF
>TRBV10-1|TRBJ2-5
CASSTHLSFFRAQETQYF
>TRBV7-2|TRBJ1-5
CASSQEPGQGIQPQHF
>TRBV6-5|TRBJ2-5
CASSLSGGPWRF
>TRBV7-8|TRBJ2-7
CASSSRAGVSYEQYF
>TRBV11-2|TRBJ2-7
CASSKGVAGGYEQYF
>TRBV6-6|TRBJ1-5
CASRPAGNSNQPQHF
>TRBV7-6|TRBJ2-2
CASSLAGSGELFF
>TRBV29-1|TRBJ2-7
CSVLGGNGQYF
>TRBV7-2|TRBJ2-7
CASSSTFRQGRGDEQYF
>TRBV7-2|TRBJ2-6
CASTTQIQGITESSGANVLTF
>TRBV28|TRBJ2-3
CASSLAGGSPDTQYF
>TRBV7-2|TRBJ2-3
CASSPPRGRGVADTQYF
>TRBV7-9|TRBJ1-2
CASSPRQGELKGYTF
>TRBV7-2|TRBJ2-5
CASSSSGTAQETQYF
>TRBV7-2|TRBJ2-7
CASSSQAQGGSYEQYF
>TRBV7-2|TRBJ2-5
CASSPPTQTQYF
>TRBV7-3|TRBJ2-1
CASSLRGEVVNEQFF
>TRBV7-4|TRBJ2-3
CASSSPLDRLADTQYF
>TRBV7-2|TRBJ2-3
CASSLNLDTDTQYF
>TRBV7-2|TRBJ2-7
CASNPVGDRVHEQYF
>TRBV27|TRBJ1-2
CASSFSGRRSKGYTF
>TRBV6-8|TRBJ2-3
CASSYRTSGRGDTQYF
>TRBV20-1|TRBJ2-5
CSAKGTGQNRETQYF
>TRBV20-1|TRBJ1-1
CSAMEPNTEAFF
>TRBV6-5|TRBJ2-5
CASVQGVGETQYF
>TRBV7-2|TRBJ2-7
CASSPSPGPYEQYF
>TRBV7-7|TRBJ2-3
CASSPLTLPDTQYF
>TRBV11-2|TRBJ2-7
CASSATGGTATYEQYF
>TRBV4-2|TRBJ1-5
CASSQRTDQFQPQHF
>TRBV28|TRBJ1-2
CATYPRRGDGYTF
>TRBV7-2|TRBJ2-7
CASSRTSGAGYEQYF
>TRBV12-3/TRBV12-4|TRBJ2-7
CASSLIGGGANEQYF
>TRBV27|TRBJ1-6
CASSLYLVRTGNSPLHF
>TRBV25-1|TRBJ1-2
CASSDSTATGYTF
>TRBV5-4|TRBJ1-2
CASSHRLRSNYGYTF
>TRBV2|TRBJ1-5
CASSVSRGPGQPQHF
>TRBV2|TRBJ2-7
CATSASGGHSYEQYF